A few counts support the clone carrying this T cell receptor (beta chain). The V end was cut by 2 bases, the J end by 3 bases, with 8 bases between. This CDR3 is built from 14 residues. Germline-derived CDR1 and CDR2 are ENHRY and SYGVKD. The record originates from a study of blood T cell repertoires in COVID-19. Study overall: Whether acute or convalescent, the COVID-19 samples came from the United States, Italy and Spain. The analysed material was cDNA or gDNA that came from T cells, B-cell-depleted T cells, or PBMCs.

Original methodology: Amplifying reference gene primers gave estimates of nucleated cell counts. Here immunoSEQ multiplex PCR was the method, and the copy in TCRdb shows in-frame clones only, minus some. V, J and clone size were drawn from that table, and D and trimming were deduced from the DNA. The table lists roughly 200,000 clones, roughly 90% of them singletons. The clonotype was recovered from a woman aged 40-49 years who had recovered from COVID-19. The chain employs TRBV10-3 and TRBJ1-3, with unresolved D. The specimen sequenced was peripheral blood. In DNA form, the CDR3 reads TGTGCCATCAGTGAGGGGAGCTTTGGAAACACCATATATTTT. This encodes CAISEGSFGNTIYF.